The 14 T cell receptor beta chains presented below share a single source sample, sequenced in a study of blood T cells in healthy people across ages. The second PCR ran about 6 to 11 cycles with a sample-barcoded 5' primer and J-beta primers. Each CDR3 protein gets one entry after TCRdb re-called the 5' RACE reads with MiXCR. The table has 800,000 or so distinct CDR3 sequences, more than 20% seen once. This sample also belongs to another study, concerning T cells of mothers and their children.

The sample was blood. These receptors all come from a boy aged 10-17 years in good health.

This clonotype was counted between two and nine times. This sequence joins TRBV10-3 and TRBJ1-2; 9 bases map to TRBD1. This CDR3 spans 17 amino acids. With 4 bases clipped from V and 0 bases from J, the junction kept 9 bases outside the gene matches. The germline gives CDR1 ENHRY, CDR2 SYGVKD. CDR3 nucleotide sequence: TGTGCCATCAGTGGGGACAGGGTTCTCCTTGCTAACTATGGCTACACCTTC. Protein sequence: CAISGDRVLLANYGYTF.

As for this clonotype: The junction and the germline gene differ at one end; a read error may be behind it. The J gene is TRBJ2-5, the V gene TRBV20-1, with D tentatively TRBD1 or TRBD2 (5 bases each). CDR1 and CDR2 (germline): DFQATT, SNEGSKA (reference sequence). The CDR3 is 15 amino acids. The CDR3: CSAFSGPGTQEAQYF. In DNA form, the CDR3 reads TGCAGTGCTTTTTCTGGGCCAGGGACCCAAGAGGCCCAGTACTTC.

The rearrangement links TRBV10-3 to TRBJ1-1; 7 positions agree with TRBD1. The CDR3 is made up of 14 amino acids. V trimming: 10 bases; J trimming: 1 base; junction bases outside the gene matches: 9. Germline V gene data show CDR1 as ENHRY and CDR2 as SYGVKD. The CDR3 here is CASKSGGENTEAFF. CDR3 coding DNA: TGTGCCAGCAAGTCAGGGGGGGAGAACACTGAAGCTTTCTTT.

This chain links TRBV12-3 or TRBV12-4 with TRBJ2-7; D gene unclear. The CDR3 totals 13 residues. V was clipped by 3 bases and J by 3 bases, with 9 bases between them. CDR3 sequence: CASSFLRHYEQYF. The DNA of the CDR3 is TGTGCCAGCAGTTTTTTACGCCACTACGAGCAGTACTTC.

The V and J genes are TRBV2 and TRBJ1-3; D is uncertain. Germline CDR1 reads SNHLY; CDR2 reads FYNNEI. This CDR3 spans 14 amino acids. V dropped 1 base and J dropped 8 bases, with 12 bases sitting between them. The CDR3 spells CASSEVNSRYTIYF. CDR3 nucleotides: TGTGCCAGCAGTGAAGTAAACAGTCGATACACCATATATTTT.

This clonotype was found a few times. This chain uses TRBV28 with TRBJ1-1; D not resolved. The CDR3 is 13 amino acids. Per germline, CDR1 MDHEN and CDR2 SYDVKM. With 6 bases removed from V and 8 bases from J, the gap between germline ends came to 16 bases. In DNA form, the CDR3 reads TGTGCCAGCAGGTCTCATGACGGTACAGAAGCTTTCTTT. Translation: CASRSHDGTEAFF.

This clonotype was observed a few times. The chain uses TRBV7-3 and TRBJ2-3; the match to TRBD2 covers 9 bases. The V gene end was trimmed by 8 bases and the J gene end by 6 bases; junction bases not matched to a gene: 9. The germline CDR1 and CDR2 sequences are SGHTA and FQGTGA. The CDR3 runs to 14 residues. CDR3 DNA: TGTGCCAGCGCCGGCGGGGGGGCTGAGGATACGCAGTATTTT. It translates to CASAGGGAEDTQYF.

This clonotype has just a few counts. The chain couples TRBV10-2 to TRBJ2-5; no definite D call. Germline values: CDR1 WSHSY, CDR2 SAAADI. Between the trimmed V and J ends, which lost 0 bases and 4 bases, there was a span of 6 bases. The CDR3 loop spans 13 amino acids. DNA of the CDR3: TGCGCCAGCAGTGAGTCTTCCGTAGAGACCCAGTACTTC. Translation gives CASSESSVETQYF.

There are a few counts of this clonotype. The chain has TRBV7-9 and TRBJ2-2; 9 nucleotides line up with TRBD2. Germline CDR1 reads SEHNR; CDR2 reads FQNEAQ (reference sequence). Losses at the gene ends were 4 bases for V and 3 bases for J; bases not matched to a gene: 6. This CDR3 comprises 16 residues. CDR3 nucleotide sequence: TGTGCCAGCAGCTCGTTAGCGGGGGTGCACACCGGGGAGCTGTTTTTT. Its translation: CASSSLAGVHTGELFF.

Here the CDR3 reads CSASRQGNEQFF. CDR3 DNA sequence: TGCAGTGCTAGTAGGCAGGGGAATGAGCAGTTCTTC. This chain uses TRBV20-1 with TRBJ2-1; D possibly corresponds to TRBD1 (6 bases). V lost 3 bases and J lost 7, with 10 bases in between. The CDR3 runs to 12 residues. The V gene's germline CDR1 is DFQATT and CDR2 SNEGSKA (reference sequence).

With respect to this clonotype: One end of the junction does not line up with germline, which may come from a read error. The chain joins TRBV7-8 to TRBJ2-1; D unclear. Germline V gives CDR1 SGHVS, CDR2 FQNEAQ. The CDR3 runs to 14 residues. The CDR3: CASTGRKIYNGQFF. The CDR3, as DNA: TGTGCCAGCACCGGACGGAAGATATACAATGGGCAGTTCTTC.

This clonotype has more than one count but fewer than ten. CDR3: CASRLSGAEYEQYF. DNA for the CDR3: TGTGCCAGCAGACTTAGCGGGGCGGAATACGAGCAGTACTTC. This chain uses TRBV12-3 or TRBV12-4 with TRBJ2-7, with 8 bases lining up with TRBD2. The length of the CDR3 is 14 residues. Trimming removed 6 bases from V and 4 bases from J; junction bases left unmatched: 8.

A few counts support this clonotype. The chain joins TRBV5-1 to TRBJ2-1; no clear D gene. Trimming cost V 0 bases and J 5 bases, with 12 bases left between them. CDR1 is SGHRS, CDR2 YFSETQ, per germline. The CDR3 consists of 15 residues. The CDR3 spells CASSLGLVTHNEQFF. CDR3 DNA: TGCGCCAGCAGCTTGGGGCTAGTCACCCACAATGAGCAGTTCTTC. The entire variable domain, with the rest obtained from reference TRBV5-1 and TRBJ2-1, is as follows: KAGVTQTPRYLIKTRGQQVTLSCSPISGHRSVSWYQQTPGQGLQFLFEYFSETQRNKGNFPGRFSGRQFSNSRSEMNVSTLELGDSALYLCASSLGLVTHNEQFFGPGTRLTVL.

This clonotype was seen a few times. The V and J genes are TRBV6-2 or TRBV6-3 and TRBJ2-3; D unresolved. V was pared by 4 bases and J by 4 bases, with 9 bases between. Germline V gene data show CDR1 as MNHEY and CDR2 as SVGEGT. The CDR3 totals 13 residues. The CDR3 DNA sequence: TGTGCCAGCAGTTGGGAATACTCAGATACGCAGTATTTT. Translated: CASSWEYSDTQYF.